The clone carrying this TCR beta chain was detected a few times. The data belong to a study of T-cell memory formation after mild COVID-19. The J segment lost 0 bases and the V segment lost 0 bases, leaving 6 bases of the junction unmatched. Germline-derived CDR1 and CDR2 are DFQATT and SNEGSKA (reference sequence). The CDR3 is 16 residues long. TCRdb passed the 5' RACE reads through MiXCR, listing each CDR3 protein once. Among 540,000 or so distinct CDR3 sequences listed, about 20% were seen once. The sequenced sample was PBMCs or a T cell subset sorted from them (not recorded which). This sequence joins TRBV20-1 and TRBJ2-7; 9 nucleotides align to TRBD2. This sequence was found in an adult woman who had mild COVID-19 (a few samples of this study predate the infection). Cell type and time point are not known. This CDR3 reads CSARDYSGGSSYEQYF. The DNA of the CDR3 is TGCAGTGCTAGAGATTATAGCGGGGGCAGCTCCTACGAGCAGTACTTC.